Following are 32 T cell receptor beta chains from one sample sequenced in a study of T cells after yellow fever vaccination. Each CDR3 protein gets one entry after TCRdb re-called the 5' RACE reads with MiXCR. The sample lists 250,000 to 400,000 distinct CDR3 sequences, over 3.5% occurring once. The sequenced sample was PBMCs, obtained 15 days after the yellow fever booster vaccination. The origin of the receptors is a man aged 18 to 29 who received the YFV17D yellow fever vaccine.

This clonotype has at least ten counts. CDR3 sequence (DNA): TGTGCCAGCATCGCAGAGAGGATGAACACTGAAGCTTTCTTT. Translating it yields CASIAERMNTEAFF. V gene TRBV12-3 or TRBV12-4 combines with J gene TRBJ1-1, with no clear D. The CDR3 totals 14 residues. Trimming took off 7 bases at V and 0 bases at J, with 12 bases between the two ends.

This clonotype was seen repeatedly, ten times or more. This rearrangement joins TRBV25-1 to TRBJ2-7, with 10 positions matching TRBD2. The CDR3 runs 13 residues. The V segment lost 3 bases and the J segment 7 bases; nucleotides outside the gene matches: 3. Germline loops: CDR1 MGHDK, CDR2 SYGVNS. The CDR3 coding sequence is TGTGCCAGCAGTGAGGGACTAGCGTGGGAGCAGTACTTC. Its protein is CASSEGLAWEQYF.

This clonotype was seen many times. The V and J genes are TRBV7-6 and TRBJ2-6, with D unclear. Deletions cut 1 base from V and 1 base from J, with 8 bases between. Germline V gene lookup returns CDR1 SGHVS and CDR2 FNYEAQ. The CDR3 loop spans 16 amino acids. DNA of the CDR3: TGTGCCAGCAGCTTAGTTTCCGTTTCTGGGGCCAACGTCCTGACTTTC. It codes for CASSLVSVSGANVLTF.

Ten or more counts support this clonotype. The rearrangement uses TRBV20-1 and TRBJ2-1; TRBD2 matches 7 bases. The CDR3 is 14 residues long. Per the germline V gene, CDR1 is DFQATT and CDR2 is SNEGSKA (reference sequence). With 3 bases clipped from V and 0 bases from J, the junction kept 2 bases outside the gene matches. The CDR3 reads CSARGGNSYNEQFF. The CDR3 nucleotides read TGCAGTGCTAGGGGGGGGAACTCCTACAATGAGCAGTTCTTC.

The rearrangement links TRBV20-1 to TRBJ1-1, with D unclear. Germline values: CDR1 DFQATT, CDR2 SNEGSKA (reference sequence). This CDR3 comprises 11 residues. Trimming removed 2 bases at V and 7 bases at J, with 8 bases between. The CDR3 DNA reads TGCAGTGCTAGAACTCGGGTTGAAGCTTTCTTT. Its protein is CSARTRVEAFF.

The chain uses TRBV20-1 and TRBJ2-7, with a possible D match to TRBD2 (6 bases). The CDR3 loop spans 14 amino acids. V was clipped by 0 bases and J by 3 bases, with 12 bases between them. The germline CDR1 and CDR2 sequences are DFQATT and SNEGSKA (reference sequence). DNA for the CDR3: TGCAGTGCTAGAGATACGACTAGATACTACGAGCAGTACTTC. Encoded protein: CSARDTTRYYEQYF.

The CDR3 region has the DNA TGTGCCAGCAGCTACGCGGGGTCCTATGGCTACACCTTC. Its translation: CASSYAGSYGYTF. The chain uses TRBV6-2 or TRBV6-3 and TRBJ1-2; D remains unclear. Germline V gene lookup returns CDR1 MNHEY and CDR2 SVGEGT. V was trimmed by 6 bases and J by 4 bases, leaving 12 bases between them. This CDR3 has 13 residues.

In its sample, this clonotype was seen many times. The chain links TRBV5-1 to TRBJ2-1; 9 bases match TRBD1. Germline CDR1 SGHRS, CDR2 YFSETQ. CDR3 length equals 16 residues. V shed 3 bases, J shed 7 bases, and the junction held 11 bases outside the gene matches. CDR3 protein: CASSSMIVQGANEQFF. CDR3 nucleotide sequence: TGCGCCAGCAGCTCTATGATTGTACAGGGGGCAAATGAGCAGTTCTTC.

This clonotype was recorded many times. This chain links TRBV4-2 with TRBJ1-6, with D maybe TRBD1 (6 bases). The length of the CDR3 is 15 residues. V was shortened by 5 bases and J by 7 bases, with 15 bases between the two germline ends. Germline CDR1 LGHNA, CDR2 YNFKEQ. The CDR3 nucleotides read TGTGCCAGCAGCTCCCGGCAGGGGCTGAATTCACCCCTCCACTTT. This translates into CASSSRQGLNSPLHF.

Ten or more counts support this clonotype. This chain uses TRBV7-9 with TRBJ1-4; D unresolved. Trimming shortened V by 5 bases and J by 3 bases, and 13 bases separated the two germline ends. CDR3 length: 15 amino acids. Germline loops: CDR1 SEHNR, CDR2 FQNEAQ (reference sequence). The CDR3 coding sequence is TGTGCCAGCAGCCAGGAAGGGAGCCCTAATGAAAAACTGTTTTTT. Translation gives CASSQEGSPNEKLFF.

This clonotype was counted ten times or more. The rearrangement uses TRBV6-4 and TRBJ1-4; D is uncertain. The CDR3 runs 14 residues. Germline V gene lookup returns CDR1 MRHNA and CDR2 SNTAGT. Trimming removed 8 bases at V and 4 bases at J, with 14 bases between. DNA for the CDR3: TGTGCCAGCTCCCGGACGGCGGATAATGAAAAACTGTTTTTT. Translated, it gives CASSRTADNEKLFF.

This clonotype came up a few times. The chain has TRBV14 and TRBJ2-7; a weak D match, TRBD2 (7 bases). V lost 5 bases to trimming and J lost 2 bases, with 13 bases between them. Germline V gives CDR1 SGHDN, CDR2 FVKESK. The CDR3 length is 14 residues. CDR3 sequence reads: CASSRWGGPYEQYF. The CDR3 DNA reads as TGTGCCAGCAGCAGGTGGGGGGGGCCCTACGAGCAGTACTTC.

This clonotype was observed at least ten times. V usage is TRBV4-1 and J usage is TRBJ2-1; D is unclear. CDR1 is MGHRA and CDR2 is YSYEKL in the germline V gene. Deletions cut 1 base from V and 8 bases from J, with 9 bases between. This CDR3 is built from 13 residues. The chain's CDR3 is CASSQVGLDEQFF. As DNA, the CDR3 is TGCGCCAGCAGCCAAGTAGGGTTGGATGAGCAGTTCTTC.

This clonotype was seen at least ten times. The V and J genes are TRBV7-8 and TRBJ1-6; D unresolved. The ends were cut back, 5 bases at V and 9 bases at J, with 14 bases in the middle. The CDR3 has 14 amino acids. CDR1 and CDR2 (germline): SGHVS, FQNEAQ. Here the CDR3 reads CASSLEARGSPLHF. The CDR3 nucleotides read TGTGCCAGCAGCCTCGAAGCTCGTGGTTCACCCCTCCACTTT.

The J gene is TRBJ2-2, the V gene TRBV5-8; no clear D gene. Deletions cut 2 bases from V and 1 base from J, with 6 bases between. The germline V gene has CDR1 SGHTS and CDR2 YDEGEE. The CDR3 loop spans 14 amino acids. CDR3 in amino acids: CASSFQVNTGELFF. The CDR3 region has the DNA TGTGCCAGCAGCTTTCAGGTGAACACCGGGGAGCTGTTTTTT.

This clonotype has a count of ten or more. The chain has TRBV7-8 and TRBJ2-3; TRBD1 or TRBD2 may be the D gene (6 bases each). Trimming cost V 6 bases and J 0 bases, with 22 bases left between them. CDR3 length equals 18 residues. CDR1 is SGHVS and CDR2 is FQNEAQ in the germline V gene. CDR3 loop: CASSILGGEGGSTDTQYF. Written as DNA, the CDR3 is TGTGCCAGCAGTATTCTGGGGGGCGAAGGGGGTAGCACAGATACGCAGTATTTT.

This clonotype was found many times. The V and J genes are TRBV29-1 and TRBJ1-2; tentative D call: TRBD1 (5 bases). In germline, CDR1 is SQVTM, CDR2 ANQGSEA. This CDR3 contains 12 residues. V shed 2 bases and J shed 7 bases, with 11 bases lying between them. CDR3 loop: CSVESREGGYTF. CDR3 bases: TGCAGCGTTGAAAGCAGGGAAGGTGGCTACACCTTC.

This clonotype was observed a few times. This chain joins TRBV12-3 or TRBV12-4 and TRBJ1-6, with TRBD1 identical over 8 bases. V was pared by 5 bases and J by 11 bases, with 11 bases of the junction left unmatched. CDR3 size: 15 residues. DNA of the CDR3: TGTGCCAGCAGTACTCAGGGGGCCGGGTTTCCACCCCTCCACTTT. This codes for CASSTQGAGFPPLHF.

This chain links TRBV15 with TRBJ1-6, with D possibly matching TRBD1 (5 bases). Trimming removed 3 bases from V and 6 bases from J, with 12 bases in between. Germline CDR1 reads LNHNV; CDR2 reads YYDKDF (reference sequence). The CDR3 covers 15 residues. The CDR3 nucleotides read TGTGCCACCAGCAGCGGGGGGTGGGGTAATTCACCCCTCCACTTT. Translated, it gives CATSSGGWGNSPLHF.

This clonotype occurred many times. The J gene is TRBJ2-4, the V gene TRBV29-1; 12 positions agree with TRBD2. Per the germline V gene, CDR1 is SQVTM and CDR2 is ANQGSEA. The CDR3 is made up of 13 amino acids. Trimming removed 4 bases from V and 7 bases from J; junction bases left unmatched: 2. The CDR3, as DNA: TGCAGCGTTGTTACTAGCGGGGGGAACATTCAGTACTTC. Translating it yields CSVVTSGGNIQYF.

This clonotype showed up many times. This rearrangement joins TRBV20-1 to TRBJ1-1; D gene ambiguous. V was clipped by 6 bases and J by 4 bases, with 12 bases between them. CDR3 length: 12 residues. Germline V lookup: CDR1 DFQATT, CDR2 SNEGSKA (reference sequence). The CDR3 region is CSAPNQATEAFF. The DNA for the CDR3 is TGCAGTGCCCCTAACCAGGCCACTGAAGCTTTCTTT.

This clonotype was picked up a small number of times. For the CDR3, the DNA is TGTGCCAGCAGCCTTGAGACTAGCGGGGCGGAAGAGACCCAGTACTTC. Protein sequence: CASSLETSGAEETQYF. The rearrangement links TRBV3-1 to TRBJ2-5, with TRBD2 matching 11 bases. Germline assignment: CDR1 LGHDT and CDR2 YNNKEL (reference sequence). There are 16 residues in the CDR3. Trimming removed 4 bases from V and 3 bases from J; junction bases left unmatched: 7.

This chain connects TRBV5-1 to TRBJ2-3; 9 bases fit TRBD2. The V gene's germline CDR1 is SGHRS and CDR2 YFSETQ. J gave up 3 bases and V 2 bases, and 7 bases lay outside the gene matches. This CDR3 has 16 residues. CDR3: CASSFSLAGATDTQYF. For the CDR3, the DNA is TGCGCCAGCAGCTTTTCTTTAGCGGGGGCTACAGATACGCAGTATTTT.

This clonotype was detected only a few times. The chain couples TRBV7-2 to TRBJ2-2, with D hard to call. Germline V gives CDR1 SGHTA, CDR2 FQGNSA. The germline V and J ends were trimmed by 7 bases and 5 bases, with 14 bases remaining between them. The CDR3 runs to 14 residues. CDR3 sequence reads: CASTSETETGELFF. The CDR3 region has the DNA TGTGCCAGCACCAGTGAGACGGAAACCGGGGAGCTGTTTTTT. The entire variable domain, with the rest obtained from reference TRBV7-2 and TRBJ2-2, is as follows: GAGVSQSPSNKVTEKGKDVELRCDPISGHTALYWYRQSLGQGLEFLIYFQGNSAPDKSGLPSDRFSAERTGGSVSTLTIQRTQQEDSAVYLCASTSETETGELFFGEGSRLTVL.

The CDR3 DNA sequence: TGTGCCAGCAGCCCAATAATGGGGGACTACACCTTC. As protein: CASSPIMGDYTF. This chain joins TRBV9 and TRBJ1-2, with D possibly TRBD1 on 5 matching bases. The V gene's germline CDR1 is SGDLS and CDR2 YYNGEE. With 4 bases removed from V and 10 bases from J, the gap between germline ends came to 14 bases. The CDR3 is 12 residues long.

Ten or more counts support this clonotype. CDR3 bases: TGTGCCAGCAGCTTGGGGCAGGGCAAGGCTGAAGCTTTCTTT. The encoded protein is CASSLGQGKAEAFF. The rearrangement links TRBV5-6 to TRBJ1-1, with D maybe TRBD1 (5 bases). CDR1 and CDR2 from the germline V gene are SGHDT and YYEEEE. V was shortened by 0 bases and J by 6 bases, with 12 bases between the two germline ends. The CDR3 has 14 amino acids.

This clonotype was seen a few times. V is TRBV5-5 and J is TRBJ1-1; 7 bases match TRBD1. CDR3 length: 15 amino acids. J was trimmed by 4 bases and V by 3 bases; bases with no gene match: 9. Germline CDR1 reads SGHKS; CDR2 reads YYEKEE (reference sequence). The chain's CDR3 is CASSYSRGGGTEAFF. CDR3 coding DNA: TGTGCCAGCAGCTATAGCAGGGGGGGCGGCACTGAAGCTTTCTTT. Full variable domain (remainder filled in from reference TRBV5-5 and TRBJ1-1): DAGVTQSPTHLIKTRGQQVTLRCSPISGHKSVSWYQQVLGQGPQFIFQYYEKEERGRGNFPDRFSARQFPNYSSELNVNALLLGDSALYLCASSYSRGGGTEAFFGQGTRLTVV.

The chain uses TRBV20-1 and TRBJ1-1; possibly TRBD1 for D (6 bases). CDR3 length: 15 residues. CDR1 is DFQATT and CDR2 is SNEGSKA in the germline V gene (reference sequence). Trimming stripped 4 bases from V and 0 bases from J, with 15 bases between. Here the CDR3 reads CSATSGHPMNTEAFF. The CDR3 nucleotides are TGCAGTGCTACCTCGGGACATCCGATGAACACTGAAGCTTTCTTT.

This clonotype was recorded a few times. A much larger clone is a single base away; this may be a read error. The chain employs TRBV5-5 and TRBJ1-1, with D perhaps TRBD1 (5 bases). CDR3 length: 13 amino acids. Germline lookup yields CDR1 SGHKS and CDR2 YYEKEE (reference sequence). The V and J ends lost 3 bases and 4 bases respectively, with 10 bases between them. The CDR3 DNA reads TGTGCCAGCAGCTCGACAGCGACCACTGAAGCTTTCTTT. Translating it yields CASSSTATTEAFF.

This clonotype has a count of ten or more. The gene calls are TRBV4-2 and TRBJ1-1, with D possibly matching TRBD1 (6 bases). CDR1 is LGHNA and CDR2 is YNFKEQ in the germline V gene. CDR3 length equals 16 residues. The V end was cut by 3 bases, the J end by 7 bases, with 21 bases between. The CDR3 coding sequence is TGTGCCAGCAGCCAGTGGGTAGGACAGCTGAGGGGTGAAGCTTTCTTT. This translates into CASSQWVGQLRGEAFF.

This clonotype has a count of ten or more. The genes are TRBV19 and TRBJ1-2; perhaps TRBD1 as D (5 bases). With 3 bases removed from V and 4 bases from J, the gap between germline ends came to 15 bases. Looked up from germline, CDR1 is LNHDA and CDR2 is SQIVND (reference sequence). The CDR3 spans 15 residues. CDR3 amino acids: CASSIFGSGIYGYTF. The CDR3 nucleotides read TGTGCCAGTAGTATCTTCGGGTCAGGGATCTATGGCTACACCTTC.

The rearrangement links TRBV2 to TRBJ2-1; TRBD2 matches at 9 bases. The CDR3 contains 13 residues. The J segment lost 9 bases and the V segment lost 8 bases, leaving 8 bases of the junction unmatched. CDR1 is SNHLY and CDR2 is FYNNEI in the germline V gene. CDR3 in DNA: TGTGCCAGCGTGCCGGGACTAGCCCGTGAGCAGTTCTTC. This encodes CASVPGLAREQFF.